The present T cell receptor (beta chain) was sequenced within a study of response to subunit inactivated influenza vaccine. Study-wide results and limits: Authors suggested few new T cells are recruited by each seasonal influenza vaccination.

A single record per CDR3 protein comes from TCRdb applying MiXCR to the RT-PCR reads. The table records some 500,000 distinct CDR3 sequences, 15% to 20% of them present only once. The table lists this clonotype with many counts. No antigen is known for it. The CDR3 length is 16 residues. Trimming cost V 0 bases and J 8 bases, with 19 bases left between them. Germline V gene lookup returns CDR1 SGDLS and CDR2 YYNGEE. The V and J genes are TRBV9 and TRBJ2-3, with TRBD1 as a possible D gene (6 bases). The sample in question was CD4+ T cells sorted from PBMCs, obtained less than 30 months after vaccination. The source of this sequence is a man aged 50-75 years who received an inactivated influenza vaccine. The CDR3 reads CASSVAGQDLPGTQYF. The CDR3 DNA reads as TGTGCCAGCAGCGTAGCGGGACAAGACCTTCCTGGTACGCAGTATTTT.